The clone carrying this T cell receptor (beta chain) was seen a handful of times. The entry originates in a study of blood T cell repertoires in COVID-19. CDR1 and CDR2 (germline): LGHDT, YNNKEL (reference sequence). Trimming took off 6 bases at V and 6 bases at J, with 16 bases between the two ends. This CDR3 has 14 amino acids. Assay: immunoSEQ multiplex PCR; the TCRdb copy retains only in-frame clones and omits some. Seen here are 40,000 to 45,000 clones, 75% to 90% observed once, and the top ten hold just under 8.5%. The sample consisted of peripheral blood. The source of this sequence is a man in his sixties with active COVID-19. This chain joins TRBV3-1 (or the pseudogene TRBV3-2) and TRBJ2-3, with D perhaps matching TRBD2 (6 bases). CDR3 residues: CASRREASEDTQYF. The CDR3 region has the DNA TGTGCCAGCAGACGCGAGGCTAGCGAGGATACGCAGTATTTT.